These 8 T cell receptor beta chains came from one sample sequenced in a study of immune heterogeneity within non-small cell lung tumors. TCR beta CDR3 was amplified by multiplex PCR using 32 V and 13 J primers. A single record per CDR3 protein comes from TCRdb applying MiXCR to the multiplex PCR reads. The sample yields fewer than 12,000 distinct CDR3 sequences, almost 30% seen once. Bulk tumor genomic DNA constituted the template, at around 600 ng per sample. Several spatially distant biopsies were obtained per primary tumor intraoperatively. The patients were newly diagnosed with non-small cell lung cancer, had not been treated, and had curative surgery. Input material: lung tumor tissue. Receptors were obtained from a woman aged 55-70 years with non-small cell lung cancer.

This clonotype is medium-sized (0.01 to 0.1%). The rearrangement uses TRBV7-2 and TRBJ2-7; D remains unclear. Trimming took off 7 bases at V and 4 bases at J, with 14 bases between the two ends. The CDR3 is 13 residues long. Looked up from germline, CDR1 is SGHTA and CDR2 is FQGNSA. The CDR3 coding sequence is TGTGCCAGCAACCCGAGTCTCGGGTACGAGCAGTACTTC. It encodes CASNPSLGYEQYF.

With regard to this clonotype: A much larger clone differs from this one at a single base, so this may be a read error. The chain links TRBV5-1 to TRBJ1-2; 7 bases match TRBD1. The germline V gene has CDR1 SGHRS and CDR2 YFSETQ. CDR3 length: 14 amino acids. CDR3 residues: CDSTRGDFDYGYTF. The CDR3 DNA sequence: TGCGACAGCACCAGGGGGGACTTCGACTATGGCTACACCTTC.

This clonotype occurred a few times. The chain employs TRBV12-3 or TRBV12-4 and TRBJ2-3; TRBD1 agrees at 11 bases. The CDR3 covers 14 residues. J lost 5 bases, V lost 9 bases, and 7 bases had no gene match. The CDR3 sequence: CARSRDRGRDTQYF. DNA for the CDR3: TGTGCCAGAAGCCGGGACAGGGGGAGAGATACGCAGTATTTT.

This clonotype was observed a single time. A clone one base away is much larger, so this may be a read error. CDR3 in amino acids: CASPPPGQGNTGELFF. CDR3 in DNA: TGTGCCAGCCCACCACCGGGACAGGGCAACACCGGGGAGCTGTTTTTT. The chain carries TRBV18 and TRBJ2-2, with 9 bases that match TRBD1. CDR3 length equals 16 residues. Germline V CDR1 and CDR2: KGHSH, LQKENI.

This clonotype has only a few counts. The V and J genes are TRBV19 and TRBJ1-3; D is unresolved. This CDR3 is 15 amino acids long. Germline loops: CDR1 LNHDA, CDR2 SQIVND (reference sequence). Trimming shortened V by 3 bases and J by 0 bases, and 9 bases separated the two germline ends. DNA of the CDR3: TGTGCCAGTAGTATCAATGCCATCTCTGGAAACACCATATATTTT. Translating gives CASSINAISGNTIYF.

This chain joins TRBV4-2 and TRBJ2-7, with unresolved D. CDR3 length: 19 amino acids. V dropped 1 base and J dropped 0 bases, with 22 bases sitting between them. CDR1 LGHNA and CDR2 YNFKEQ come from the germline V gene. This CDR3 is CASSQVHLLTEFNSYEQYF. CDR3 DNA sequence: TGTGCCAGCAGCCAAGTCCATCTCCTTACAGAGTTTAACTCCTACGAGCAGTACTTC.

At least ten counts were recorded for this clonotype. The gene calls are TRBV20-1 and TRBJ2-7, with TRBD2 identical over 7 bases. J was trimmed by 5 bases and V by 2 bases; bases with no gene match: 9. Germline lookup yields CDR1 DFQATT and CDR2 SNEGSKA (reference sequence). This CDR3 comprises 14 residues. This chain's CDR3 is CSARRLASRDEQYF. The CDR3 region has the DNA TGCAGTGCTAGAAGACTAGCCTCTCGGGACGAGCAGTACTTC.

This clonotype was picked up a small number of times. This chain joins TRBV5-4 and TRBJ1-1; tentative D call: TRBD1 (6 bases). This CDR3 is 14 amino acids long. Trimming stripped 2 bases from V and 4 bases from J, with 12 bases between. CDR1 is SGHNT and CDR2 is YYREEE in the germline V gene (reference sequence). The chain's CDR3 is CASSFGGQFTEAFF. CDR3 in DNA: TGTGCCAGCAGCTTTGGAGGACAGTTCACTGAAGCTTTCTTT.